These T cell receptor beta chains were read from a single sample in a study of blood T cell repertoires in COVID-19. Clones were sequenced by immunoSEQ multiplex PCR, and TCRdb holds only the in-frame ones, with some missing. The sample yields tens of thousands of clones, 90% seen once. Sequencing input: peripheral blood. These receptors were obtained from an elderly woman with active or convalescent COVID-19. Each CDR3 is given with its conserved first and last residue. Fields, in order: J gene, clone size, D gene, V gene, CDR3 protein, CDR3 DNA. The D gene is left open where the match is weak. Some rows mark clone size as missing; the rest say once, few, many or name a class of expanded clone.

J: TRBJ1-3
size: .
D: TRBD1
V: TRBV9
CDR3: CASSPHRGAGSGNTIYF
DNA: TGTGCCAGCAGCCCTCACAGGGGTGCTGGCTCTGGAAACACCATATATTTT

J: TRBJ2-3
size: .
D: TRBD1
V: TRBV6-5
CDR3: CASSDREGTDTQYF
DNA: TGTGCCAGCTCGGACAGGGAAGGCACAGATACGCAGTATTTT

J: TRBJ1-3
size: .
D: .
V: TRBV10-2
CDR3: CASGEQGGGNTIYF
DNA: TGCGCCAGCGGGGAACAGGGAGGGGGAAACACCATATATTTT

J: TRBJ2-3
size: .
D: TRBD2
V: TRBV28
CDR3: CASSSQRESGADTQYF
DNA: TGTGCCAGCAGTTCCCAGCGGGAGAGTGGGGCAGATACGCAGTATTTT

J: TRBJ2-7
size: once
D: .
V: TRBV28
CDR3: CASRRGGPGEQYF
DNA: TGTGCCAGCAGGAGGGGGGGCCCGGGGGAGCAGTACTTC

J: TRBJ2-5
size: .
D: TRBD1
V: TRBV11-2
CDR3: CASSLGDRGPETQYF
DNA: TGTGCCAGCAGCTTAGGCGACAGGGGGCCTGAGACCCAGTACTTC

J: TRBJ2-5
size: .
D: .
V: TRBV10-3
CDR3: CAIRGGVLGGETQYF
DNA: TGTGCCATCAGGGGGGGAGTATTAGGAGGAGAGACCCAGTACTTC

J: TRBJ2-7
size: .
D: .
V: TRBV28
CDR3: CASRAGDLTYEQYF
DNA: TGTGCCAGCAGAGCAGGGGACCTTACCTACGAGCAGTACTTC

J: TRBJ2-7
size: .
D: TRBD1
V: TRBV6-5
CDR3: CASSTRDRGTYEQYF
DNA: TGTGCCAGCAGTACCCGGGACAGGGGGACGTACGAGCAGTACTTC

J: TRBJ2-3
size: .
D: .
V: TRBV10-1
CDR3: CASSVGDFTDTQYF
DNA: TGCGCCAGCAGTGTTGGGGACTTCACAGATACGCAGTATTTT

J: TRBJ2-1
size: .
D: TRBD1
V: TRBV19
CDR3: CASTLTGTGDNEQFF
DNA: TGTGCCAGTACCTTGACCGGGACAGGGGACAATGAGCAGTTCTTC

J: TRBJ1-4
size: once
D: .
V: TRBV6-5
CDR3: CASRGGRLNEKLFF
DNA: TGTGCCAGCCGGGGTGGCAGACTAAATGAAAAACTGTTTTTT

J: TRBJ1-6
size: .
D: .
V: TRBV27
CDR3: CASSFQGGGSPLHF
DNA: TGTGCCAGCAGTTTCCAGGGTGGCGGTTCACCCCTCCACTTT

J: TRBJ2-3
size: .
D: .
V: TRBV2
CDR3: CASSEDRGTETDTQYF
DNA: TGTGCCAGCAGTGAGGATCGCGGGACAGAGACAGATACGCAGTATTTT

J: TRBJ1-6
size: few
D: TRBD1
V: TRBV18
CDR3: CASSPVRDRGSPLHF
DNA: TGTGCCAGCTCACCCGTCCGGGACAGGGGCTCACCCCTCCACTTT

J: TRBJ2-1
size: .
D: .
V: TRBV15
CDR3: CATSATTYNNEQFF
DNA: TGTGCCACCAGCGCAACGACTTATAACAATGAGCAGTTCTTC

J: TRBJ2-1
size: few
D: .
V: TRBV7-2
CDR3: CASSLDGLGSYNEQFF
DNA: TGTGCCAGCAGCTTAGATGGGCTTGGATCGTACAATGAGCAGTTCTTC

J: TRBJ2-3
size: .
D: .
V: TRBV5-6
CDR3: CASSPQLTGRGTDTQYF
DNA: TGTGCCAGCAGCCCGCAGCTCACGGGGAGAGGCACAGATACGCAGTATTTT

J: TRBJ1-1
size: .
D: .
V: TRBV19
CDR3: CASSWSGEAFF
DNA: TGTGCCAGTTCTTGGTCCGGTGAAGCTTTCTTT

J: TRBJ2-1
size: .
D: TRBD2
V: TRBV28
CDR3: CASSLISGLGRNNEQFF
DNA: TGTGCCAGCAGTTTAATATCGGGACTAGGAAGAAACAATGAGCAGTTCTTC

J: TRBJ2-1
size: .
D: .
V: TRBV5-5
CDR3: CASSLGAGNNEQFF
DNA: TGTGCCAGCAGTTTGGGAGCAGGTAATAATGAGCAGTTCTTC

J: TRBJ2-3
size: .
D: .
V: TRBV5-6
CDR3: CASSPGGDTQYF
DNA: TGTGCCAGCAGCCCCGGAGGAGATACGCAGTATTTT

J: TRBJ2-2
size: .
D: TRBD2
V: TRBV5-1
CDR3: CASSLLGGSPNTGELFF
DNA: TGCGCCAGCAGCTTGCTCGGGGGGTCCCCTAACACCGGGGAGCTGTTTTTT

J: TRBJ2-7
size: .
D: TRBD1
V: TRBV27
CDR3: CASSFGQDYEQYF
DNA: TGTGCCAGCAGTTTCGGACAGGATTACGAGCAGTACTTC

J: TRBJ1-3
size: .
D: .
V: TRBV28
CDR3: CASNPPRGGGNTIYF
DNA: TGTGCCAGCAACCCACCTAGGGGGGGTGGAAACACCATATATTTT

J: TRBJ2-5
size: .
D: TRBD2
V: TRBV28
CDR3: CASSMQLAGGFGETQYF
DNA: TGTGCCAGCAGTATGCAACTAGCGGGAGGATTCGGAGAGACCCAGTACTTC

J: TRBJ1-1
size: .
D: .
V: TRBV5-4
CDR3: CASSLGENTEAFF
DNA: TGTGCCAGCAGCCTAGGGGAGAACACTGAAGCTTTCTTT

J: TRBJ1-5
size: .
D: .
V: TRBV9
CDR3: CASSEDNYSNQPQHF
DNA: TGTGCCAGCAGCGAGGACAATTATAGCAATCAGCCCCAGCATTTT

J: TRBJ1-2
size: .
D: .
V: TRBV5-1
CDR3: CASRPPGDGYGYTF
DNA: TGCGCCAGCAGACCCCCAGGGGACGGCTATGGCTACACCTTC

J: TRBJ1-4
size: .
D: TRBD1
V: TRBV15
CDR3: CATSRSGQGGEKLFF
DNA: TGTGCCACCAGCAGATCAGGACAGGGAGGCGAAAAACTGTTTTTT

J: TRBJ2-4
size: .
D: .
V: TRBV28
CDR3: CASSLRGSLKKNIQYF
DNA: TGTGCCAGCAGTCTCAGAGGCTCCTTAAAGAAAAACATTCAGTACTTC

J: TRBJ2-1
size: .
D: TRBD2
V: TRBV3-1/TRBV3-2
CDR3: CASSPFGTSGRRSYNEQFF
DNA: TGTGCCAGCAGCCCCTTCGGGACTAGCGGGAGAAGGTCCTACAATGAGCAGTTCTTC

J: TRBJ1-1
size: once
D: TRBD1
V: TRBV28
CDR3: CASSSGQRNTEAFF
DNA: TGTGCCAGCAGTTCGGGACAGCGGAACACTGAAGCTTTCTTT

J: TRBJ2-1
size: few
D: TRBD2
V: TRBV18
CDR3: CASSPGLAGGPSSYNEQFF
DNA: TGTGCCAGCTCACCGGGACTAGCGGGAGGGCCCAGCTCCTACAATGAGCAGTTCTTC

J: TRBJ1-5
size: .
D: .
V: TRBV7-3
CDR3: CASSEEGADDSNQPQHF
DNA: TGTGCCAGCAGTGAAGAAGGCGCGGATGATAGCAATCAGCCCCAGCATTTT

J: TRBJ1-1
size: .
D: TRBD1
V: TRBV19
CDR3: CASSYRGRNTEAFF
DNA: TGTGCCAGTAGTTACAGGGGGAGGAACACTGAAGCTTTCTTT

J: TRBJ2-7
size: .
D: TRBD1
V: TRBV11-2
CDR3: CASSLVGTGGEEQYF
DNA: TGTGCCAGCAGCTTAGTGGGGACAGGGGGGGAAGAGCAGTACTTC

J: TRBJ1-3
size: .
D: .
V: TRBV18
CDR3: CASSPRGNSGNTIYF
DNA: TGTGCCAGCTCACCCCGAGGGAACTCTGGAAACACCATATATTTT

J: TRBJ1-1
size: .
D: .
V: TRBV27
CDR3: CASSLWGTGFGTEAFF
DNA: TGTGCCAGCAGTTTATGGGGAACAGGGTTCGGGACTGAAGCTTTCTTT

J: TRBJ1-3
size: .
D: .
V: TRBV5-4
CDR3: CASSSRGHISGNTIYF
DNA: TGTGCCAGCAGCTCTAGAGGACATATCTCTGGAAACACCATATATTTT

J: TRBJ2-5
size: .
D: TRBD2
V: TRBV4-3
CDR3: CASSQGREGPQETQYF
DNA: TGCGCCAGCAGCCAAGGGCGGGAGGGCCCGCAAGAGACCCAGTACTTC

J: TRBJ2-3
size: .
D: .
V: TRBV7-9
CDR3: CASSLPYTDTQYF
DNA: TGTGCCAGCAGCTTACCCTACACAGATACGCAGTATTTT

J: TRBJ1-2
size: once
D: .
V: TRBV28
CDR3: CASNPAGVGYGYTF
DNA: TGTGCCAGCAACCCCGCGGGGGTTGGATATGGCTACACCTTC

J: TRBJ1-6
size: once
D: .
V: TRBV9
CDR3: CASSVGQENSPLHF
DNA: TGTGCCAGCAGCGTAGGGCAAGAAAATTCACCCCTCCACTTT

J: TRBJ2-7
size: .
D: .
V: TRBV18
CDR3: CASSPLAGEGAYEQYF
DNA: TGTGCCAGCTCACCACTGGCGGGGGAGGGGGCCTACGAGCAGTACTTC

J: TRBJ1-4
size: .
D: .
V: TRBV28
CDR3: CASSPLAGADEKLFF
DNA: TGTGCCAGCAGTCCCCTAGCGGGGGCAGATGAAAAACTGTTTTTT

J: TRBJ2-1
size: .
D: TRBD2
V: TRBV28
CDR3: CASSYPGRLAGDNEQFF
DNA: TGTGCCAGCAGTTACCCGGGGAGGCTAGCGGGAGACAATGAGCAGTTCTTC

J: TRBJ1-1
size: .
D: TRBD1
V: TRBV28
CDR3: CASSSGTGRAFF
DNA: TGTGCCAGCAGCTCTGGGACAGGGAGAGCTTTCTTT

J: TRBJ1-1
size: .
D: .
V: TRBV28
CDR3: CASSTGWGTEAFF
DNA: TGTGCCAGCAGCACAGGGTGGGGGACTGAAGCTTTCTTT

J: TRBJ2-2
size: .
D: TRBD1
V: TRBV7-6
CDR3: CASSRQGPNTGELFF
DNA: TGTGCCAGCAGCCGACAGGGCCCAAACACCGGGGAGCTGTTTTTT

J: TRBJ2-5
size: once
D: TRBD2
V: TRBV4-1
CDR3: CASSQDEREGQETQYF
DNA: TGCGCCAGCAGCCAAGATGAGCGGGAGGGCCAAGAGACCCAGTACTTC